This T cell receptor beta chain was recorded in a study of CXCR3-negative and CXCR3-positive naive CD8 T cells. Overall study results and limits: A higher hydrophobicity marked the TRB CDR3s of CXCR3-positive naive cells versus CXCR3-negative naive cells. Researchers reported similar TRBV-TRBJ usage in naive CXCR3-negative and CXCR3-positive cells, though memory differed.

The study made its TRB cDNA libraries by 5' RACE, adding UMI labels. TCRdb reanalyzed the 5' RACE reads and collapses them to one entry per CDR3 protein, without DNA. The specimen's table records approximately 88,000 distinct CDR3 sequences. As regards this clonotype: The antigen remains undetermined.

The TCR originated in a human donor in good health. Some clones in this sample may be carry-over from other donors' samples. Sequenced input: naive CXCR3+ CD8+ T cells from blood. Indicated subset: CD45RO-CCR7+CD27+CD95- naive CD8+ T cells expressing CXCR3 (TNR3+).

CDR3 loop: CASSENRAGYEQYF. The rearrangement links TRBV10-1 to TRBJ2-7; as DNA is missing, the TRBD1 call by TCRdb cannot be tested. Germline lookup yields CDR1 WNHNN and CDR2 SYGVQD (reference sequence). This CDR3 contains 14 residues.